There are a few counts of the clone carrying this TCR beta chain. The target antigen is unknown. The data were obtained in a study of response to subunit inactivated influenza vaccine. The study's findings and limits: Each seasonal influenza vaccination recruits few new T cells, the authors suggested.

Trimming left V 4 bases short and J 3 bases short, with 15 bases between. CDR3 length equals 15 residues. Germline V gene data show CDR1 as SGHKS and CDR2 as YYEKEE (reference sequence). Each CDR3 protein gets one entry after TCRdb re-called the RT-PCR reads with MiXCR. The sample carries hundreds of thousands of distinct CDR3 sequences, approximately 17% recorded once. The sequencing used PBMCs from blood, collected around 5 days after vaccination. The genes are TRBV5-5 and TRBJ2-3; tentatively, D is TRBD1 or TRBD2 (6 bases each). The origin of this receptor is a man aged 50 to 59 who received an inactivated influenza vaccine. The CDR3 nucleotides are TGTGCCAGCAGCGGAACAGGGAGGAGGACAGATACGCAGTATTTT. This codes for CASSGTGRRTDTQYF.